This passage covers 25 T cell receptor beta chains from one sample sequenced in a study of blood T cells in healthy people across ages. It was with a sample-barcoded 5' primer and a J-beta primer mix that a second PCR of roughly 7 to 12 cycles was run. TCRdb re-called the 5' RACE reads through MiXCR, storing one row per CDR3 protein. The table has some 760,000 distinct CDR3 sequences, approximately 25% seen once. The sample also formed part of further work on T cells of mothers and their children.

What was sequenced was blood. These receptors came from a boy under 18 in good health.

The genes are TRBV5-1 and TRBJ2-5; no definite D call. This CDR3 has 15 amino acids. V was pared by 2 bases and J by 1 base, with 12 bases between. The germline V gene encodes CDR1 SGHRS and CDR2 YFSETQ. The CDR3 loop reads CASSFTGRSQETQYF. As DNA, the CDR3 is TGCGCCAGCAGCTTTACCGGCAGAAGCCAAGAGACCCAGTACTTC.

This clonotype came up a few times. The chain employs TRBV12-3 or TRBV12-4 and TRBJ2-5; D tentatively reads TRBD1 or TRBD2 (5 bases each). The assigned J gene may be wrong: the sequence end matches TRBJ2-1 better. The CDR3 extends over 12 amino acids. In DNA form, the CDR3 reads TGTGCCAGCAGTTGGGGGTTGACAAAGCAGTTCTTC. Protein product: CASSWGLTKQFF.

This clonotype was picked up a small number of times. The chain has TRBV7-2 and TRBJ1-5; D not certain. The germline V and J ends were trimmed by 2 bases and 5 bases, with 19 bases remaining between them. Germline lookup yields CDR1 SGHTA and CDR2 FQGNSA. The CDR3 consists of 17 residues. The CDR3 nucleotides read TGTGCCAGCAGCTTATTACCCAGGCGGTTTTCGTATCAGCCCCAGCATTTT. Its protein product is CASSLLPRRFSYQPQHF. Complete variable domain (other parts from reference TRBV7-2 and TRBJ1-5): GAGVSQSPSNKVTEKGKDVELRCDPISGHTALYWYRQSLGQGLEFLIYFQGNSAPDKSGLPSDRFSAERTGGSVSTLTIQRTQQEDSAVYLCASSLLPRRFSYQPQHFGDGTRLSIL.

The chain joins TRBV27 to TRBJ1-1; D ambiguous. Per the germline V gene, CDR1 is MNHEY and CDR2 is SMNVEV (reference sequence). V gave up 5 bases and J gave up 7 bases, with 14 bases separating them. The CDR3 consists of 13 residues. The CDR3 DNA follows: TGTGCCAGCAGTGCTCGGGAGGGTATTGAAGCTTTCTTT. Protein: CASSAREGIEAFF.

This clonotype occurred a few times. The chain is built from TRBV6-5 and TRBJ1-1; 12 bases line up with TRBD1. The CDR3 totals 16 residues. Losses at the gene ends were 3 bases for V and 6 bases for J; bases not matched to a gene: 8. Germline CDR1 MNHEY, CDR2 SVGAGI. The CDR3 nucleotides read TGTGCCAGCAGTTATACCGGGACAGGGGGCCCTTCTGAAGCTTTCTTT. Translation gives CASSYTGTGGPSEAFF.

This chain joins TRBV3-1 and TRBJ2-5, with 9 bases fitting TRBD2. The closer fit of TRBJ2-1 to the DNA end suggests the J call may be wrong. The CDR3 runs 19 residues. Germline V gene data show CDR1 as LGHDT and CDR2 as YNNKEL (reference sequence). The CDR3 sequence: CASSQDWGASGVDYNEQFF. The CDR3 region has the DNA TGTGCCAGCAGCCAAGATTGGGGGGCTAGCGGGGTGGACTACAATGAGCAGTTCTTC.

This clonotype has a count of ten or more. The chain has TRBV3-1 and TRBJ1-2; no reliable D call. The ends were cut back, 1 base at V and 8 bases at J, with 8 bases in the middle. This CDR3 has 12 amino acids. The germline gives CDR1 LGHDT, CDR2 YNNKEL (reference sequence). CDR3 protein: CASSQGGGGYTF. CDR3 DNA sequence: TGTGCCAGCAGCCAAGGCGGAGGGGGCTACACCTTC.

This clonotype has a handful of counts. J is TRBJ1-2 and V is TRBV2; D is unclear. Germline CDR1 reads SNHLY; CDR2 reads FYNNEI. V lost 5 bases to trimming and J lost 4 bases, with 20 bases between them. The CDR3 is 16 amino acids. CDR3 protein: CASSPGPATTLYGYTF. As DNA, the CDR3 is TGTGCCAGCAGTCCGGGCCCGGCTACTACCCTCTATGGCTACACCTTC.

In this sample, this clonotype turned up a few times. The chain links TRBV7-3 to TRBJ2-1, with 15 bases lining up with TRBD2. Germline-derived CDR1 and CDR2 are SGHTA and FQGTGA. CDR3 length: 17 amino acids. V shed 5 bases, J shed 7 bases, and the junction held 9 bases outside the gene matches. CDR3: CASSLEGLAGGGNEQFF. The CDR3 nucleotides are TGTGCCAGCAGCCTAGAGGGACTAGCGGGGGGCGGGAATGAGCAGTTCTTC.

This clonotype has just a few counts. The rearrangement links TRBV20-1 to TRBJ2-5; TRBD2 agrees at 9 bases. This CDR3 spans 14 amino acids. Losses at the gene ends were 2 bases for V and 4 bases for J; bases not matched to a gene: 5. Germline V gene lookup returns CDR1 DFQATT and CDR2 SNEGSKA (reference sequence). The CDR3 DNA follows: TGCAGTGCTAGACCCAGCGGGGGGCCAGAGACCCAGTACTTC. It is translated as CSARPSGGPETQYF.

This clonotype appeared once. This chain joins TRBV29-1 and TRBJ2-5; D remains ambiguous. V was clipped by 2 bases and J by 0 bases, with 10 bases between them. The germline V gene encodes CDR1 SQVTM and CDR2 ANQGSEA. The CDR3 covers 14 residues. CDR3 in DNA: TGCAGCGTTGAACACGAGATTTACCAAGAGACCCAGTACTTC. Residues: CSVEHEIYQETQYF.

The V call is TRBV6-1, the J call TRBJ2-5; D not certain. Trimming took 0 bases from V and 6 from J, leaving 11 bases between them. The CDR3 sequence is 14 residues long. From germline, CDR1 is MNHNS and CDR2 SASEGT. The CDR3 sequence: CASSEAGRTKTQYF. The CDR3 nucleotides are TGTGCCAGCAGTGAAGCTGGCAGGACGAAGACCCAGTACTTC.

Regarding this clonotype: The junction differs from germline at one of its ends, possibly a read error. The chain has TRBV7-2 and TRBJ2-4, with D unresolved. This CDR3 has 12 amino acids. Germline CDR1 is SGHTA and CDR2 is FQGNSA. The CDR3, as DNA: TGTGCCGGCAGCTATGCGAAAAACATTCAGTACTTC. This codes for CAGSYAKNIQYF.

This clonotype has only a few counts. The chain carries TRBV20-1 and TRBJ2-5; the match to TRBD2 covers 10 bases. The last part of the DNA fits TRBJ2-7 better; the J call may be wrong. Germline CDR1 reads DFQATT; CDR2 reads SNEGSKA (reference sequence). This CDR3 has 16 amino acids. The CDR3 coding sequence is TGCAGTGCTAGAGCCCCGGTGGCTAGCGGGGGCTACGAGCAGTACTTC. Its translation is CSARAPVASGGYEQYF.

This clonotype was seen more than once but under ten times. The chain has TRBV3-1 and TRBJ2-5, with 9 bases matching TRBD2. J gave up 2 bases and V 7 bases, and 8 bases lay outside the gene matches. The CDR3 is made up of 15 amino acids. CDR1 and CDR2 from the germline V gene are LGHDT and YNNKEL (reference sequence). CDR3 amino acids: CASIPRLADQETQYF. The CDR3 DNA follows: TGTGCCAGCATACCGAGACTAGCGGATCAAGAGACCCAGTACTTC.

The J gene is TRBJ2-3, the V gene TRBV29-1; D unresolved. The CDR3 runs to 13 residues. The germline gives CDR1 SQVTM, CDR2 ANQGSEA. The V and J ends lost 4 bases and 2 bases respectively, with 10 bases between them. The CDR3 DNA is TGCAGCGTTGCGACCCTGAACACAGATACGCAGTATTTT. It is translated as CSVATLNTDTQYF.

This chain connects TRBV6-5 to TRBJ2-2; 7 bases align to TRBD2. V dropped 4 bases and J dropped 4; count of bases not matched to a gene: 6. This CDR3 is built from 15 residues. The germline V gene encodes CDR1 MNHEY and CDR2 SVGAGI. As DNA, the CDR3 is TGTGCCAGCAGTTGCGGGGGTTTAGTCACCGGGGAGCTGTTTTTT. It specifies CASSCGGLVTGELFF.

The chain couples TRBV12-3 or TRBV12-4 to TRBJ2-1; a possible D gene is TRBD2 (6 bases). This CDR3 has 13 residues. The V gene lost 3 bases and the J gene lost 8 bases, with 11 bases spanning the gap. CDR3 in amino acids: CASSLAGSDEQFF. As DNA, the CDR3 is TGTGCCAGCAGTTTGGCCGGGAGTGATGAGCAGTTCTTC.

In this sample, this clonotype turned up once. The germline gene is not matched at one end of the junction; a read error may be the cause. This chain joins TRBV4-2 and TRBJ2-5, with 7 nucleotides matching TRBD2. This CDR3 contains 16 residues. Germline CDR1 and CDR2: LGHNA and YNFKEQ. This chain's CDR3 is CASSQEGGGGQETQYF. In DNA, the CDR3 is TGTGCCAGCAGCCAAGAGGGGGGGGGTGGCCAAGAGACTCAGTACTTC.

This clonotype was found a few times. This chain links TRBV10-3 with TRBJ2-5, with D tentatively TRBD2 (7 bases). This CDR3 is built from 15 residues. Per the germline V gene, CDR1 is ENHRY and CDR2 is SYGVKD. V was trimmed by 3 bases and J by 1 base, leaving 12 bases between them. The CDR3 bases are TGTGCCATCAGTGATAGGGGGGGCCTCCAAGAGACCCAGTACTTC. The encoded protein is CAISDRGGLQETQYF.

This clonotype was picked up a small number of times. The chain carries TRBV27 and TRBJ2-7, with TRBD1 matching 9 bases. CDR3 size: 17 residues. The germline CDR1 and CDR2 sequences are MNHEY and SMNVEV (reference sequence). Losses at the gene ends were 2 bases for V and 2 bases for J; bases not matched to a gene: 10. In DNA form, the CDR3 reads TGTGCCAGCAGTTTAAGGAGAGGGGACAGGGTCACCTACGAGCAGTACTTC. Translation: CASSLRRGDRVTYEQYF.

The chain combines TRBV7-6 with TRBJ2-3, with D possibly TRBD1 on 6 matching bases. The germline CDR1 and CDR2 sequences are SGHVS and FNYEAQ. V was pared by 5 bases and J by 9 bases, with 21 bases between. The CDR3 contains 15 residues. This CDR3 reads CASSPGVANTDTQYF. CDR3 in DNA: TGTGCCAGCAGCCCAGGGGTCGCGAACACCGACACGCAGTATTTT.

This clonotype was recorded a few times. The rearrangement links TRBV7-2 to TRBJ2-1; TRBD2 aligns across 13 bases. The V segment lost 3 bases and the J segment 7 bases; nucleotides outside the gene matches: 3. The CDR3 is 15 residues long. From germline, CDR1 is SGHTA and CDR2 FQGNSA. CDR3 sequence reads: CASSLTSGRWNEQFF. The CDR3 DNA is TGTGCCAGCAGCTTGACTAGCGGGAGGTGGAATGAGCAGTTCTTC.

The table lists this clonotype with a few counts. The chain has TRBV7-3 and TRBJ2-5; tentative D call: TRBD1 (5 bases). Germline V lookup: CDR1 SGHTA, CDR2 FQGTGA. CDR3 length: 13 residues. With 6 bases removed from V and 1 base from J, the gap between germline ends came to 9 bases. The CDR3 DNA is TGTGCCAGCAGTAGACAGTTCCAAGAGACCCAGTACTTC. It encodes CASSRQFQETQYF.

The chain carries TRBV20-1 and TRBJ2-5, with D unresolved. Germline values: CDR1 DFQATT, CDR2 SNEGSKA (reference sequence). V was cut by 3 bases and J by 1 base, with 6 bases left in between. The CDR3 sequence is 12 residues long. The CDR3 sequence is CSASQPQETQYF. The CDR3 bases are TGCAGTGCTAGCCAGCCCCAAGAGACCCAGTACTTC.